Listed here are 32 T cell receptor beta chains from one sample, sequenced in a study of shared clonotypes between healthy human individuals. CD45RO-negative, CCR7-selected cells formed the naive CD8 fraction, which excluded terminally differentiated effector memory CD45RA+ cells. Clones were read by immunoSEQ multiplex PCR, and TCRdb kept only the in-frame ones, dropping some. The sample includes 2 million to 2.5 million clones, just over 90% of them seen just once. The sequenced sample was naive CD8+ T cells from PBMCs. All receptors come from a man younger than 30 in good health. Some clones in this sample may be carry-over from other donors' samples.

The genes are TRBV10-2 and TRBJ2-7; TRBD1 matches 7 bases. The CDR3 sequence is 16 residues long. Trimming took 4 bases from V and 2 from J; bases not matched to a gene: 11. The germline CDR1 and CDR2 sequences are WSHSY and SAAADI. The CDR3 nucleotides read TGCGCCAGCAGTGGAGGCATGGGGCAGGGGGCCTACGAGCAGTACTTC. Translating gives CASSGGMGQGAYEQYF.

V usage is TRBV2 and J usage is TRBJ2-7; weak D call: TRBD1 (6 bases). Per germline, CDR1 SNHLY and CDR2 FYNNEI. There are 14 residues in the CDR3. Trimming cost V 9 bases and J 0 bases, with 15 bases left between them. DNA for the CDR3: TGTGCCAGTGGCGGACAGCTAGTCTCCTACGAGCAGTACTTC. This sequence encodes CASGGQLVSYEQYF.

This clone was detected once. The CDR3 nucleotides read TGTGCCAGCAGCTACGCCACCACTGAAGCTTTCTTT. It is translated as CASSYATTEAFF. The rearrangement joins TRBV7-9 to TRBJ1-1; D is ambiguous. Trimming took 4 bases from V and 4 from J, leaving 7 bases between them. The CDR3 is 12 amino acids. Germline CDR1 is SEHNR and CDR2 is FQNEAQ (reference sequence).

This clone turned up a few times. The chain couples TRBV27 to TRBJ1-1; possible D gene TRBD1, 6 bases. Germline lookup yields CDR1 MNHEY and CDR2 SMNVEV (reference sequence). This CDR3 region has 13 residues. Trimming removed 8 bases from V and 0 bases from J, with 10 bases in between. The CDR3 DNA sequence: TGTGCCAGCTTCCGGGGGCTGAACACTGAAGCTTTCTTT. Its translation is CASFRGLNTEAFF.

V gene TRBV29-1 combines with J gene TRBJ2-7, with a possible D match to TRBD1 (6 bases). The V and J ends lost 7 bases and 4 bases respectively, with 11 bases between them. There are 11 residues in the CDR3. Germline V lookup: CDR1 SQVTM, CDR2 ANQGSEA. CDR3: CSGRRGYEQYF. The CDR3 DNA sequence: TGCAGCGGCCGTAGGGGGTACGAGCAGTACTTC.

The chain uses TRBV6-5 and TRBJ2-7; 7 bases are a match to TRBD1. The ends lost 6 bases at V and 4 bases at J; junction bases unmatched: 9. Germline loops: CDR1 MNHEY, CDR2 SVGAGI. The CDR3 covers 14 residues. This chain's CDR3 is CASSPTRGPYEQYF. CDR3 DNA sequence: TGTGCCAGCAGCCCAACAAGGGGGCCGTACGAGCAGTACTTC.

This clone was recorded only once. The rearrangement joins TRBV7-9 to TRBJ2-1; tentative D call: TRBD2 (5 bases). The CDR3 is made up of 15 amino acids. Germline lookup yields CDR1 SEHNR and CDR2 FQNEAQ (reference sequence). With 5 bases removed from V and 9 bases from J, the gap between germline ends came to 20 bases. The CDR3 DNA reads TGTGCCAGCAGCACGTTTACCCCCTCACTAGGTGAGCAGTTCTTC. Amino acid sequence: CASSTFTPSLGEQFF.

V usage is TRBV7-9 and J usage is TRBJ2-5; a possible D gene is TRBD2 (6 bases). Between the trimmed V and J ends, which lost 3 bases and 2 bases, there was a span of 16 bases. The CDR3 is 16 amino acids. Germline CDR1 reads SEHNR; CDR2 reads FQNEAQ (reference sequence). This chain's CDR3 is CASSFRASENQETQYF. Here the CDR3 DNA reads TGTGCCAGCAGCTTCAGGGCTAGCGAAAATCAAGAGACCCAGTACTTC. Full variable domain (rest looked up from reference TRBV7-9 and TRBJ2-5): DTGVSQNPRHKITKRGQNVTFRCDPISEHNRLYWYRQTLGQGPEFLTYFQNEAQLEKSRLLSDRFSAERPKGSFSTLEIQRTEQGDSAMYLCASSFRASENQETQYFGPGTRLLVL.

This clone was seen only once. The chain employs TRBV6-1 and TRBJ2-7, with TRBD1 as a possible D gene (5 bases). The CDR3 is made up of 13 amino acids. The germline V gene encodes CDR1 MNHNS and CDR2 SASEGT. Trimming left V 6 bases short and J 0 bases short, with 9 bases between. CDR3: CASRTDNSYEQYF. CDR3 DNA sequence: TGTGCCAGCAGGACGGACAACTCCTACGAGCAGTACTTC.

Remarks on this clone: Other nucleotide sequences in the sample specify the same CDR3. The chain combines TRBV9 with TRBJ1-1, with D possibly matching TRBD1 (5 bases). V was pared by 3 bases and J by 4 bases, with 7 bases between. The length of the CDR3 is 12 residues. CDR1 SGDLS and CDR2 YYNGEE come from the germline V gene. CDR3 region: CASSGGATEAFF. For the CDR3, the DNA is TGTGCCAGCAGCGGCGGGGCCACTGAAGCTTTCTTT.

The V call is TRBV4-1, the J call TRBJ2-7; 10 bases fit TRBD2. V was clipped by 3 bases and J by 6 bases; unmatched bases: 5. Germline V gives CDR1 MGHRA, CDR2 YSYEKL. The CDR3 is made up of 14 amino acids. CDR3 sequence (DNA): TGCGCCAGCAGCCATACTAGCGGGAAAGGCGAGCAGTACTTC. Protein: CASSHTSGKGEQYF.

The gene calls are TRBV4-1 and TRBJ2-7, with TRBD1 as a possible D gene (6 bases). The germline V gene has CDR1 MGHRA and CDR2 YSYEKL. V was clipped by 4 bases and J by 7 bases, with 17 bases between them. This CDR3 spans 14 amino acids. The DNA of the CDR3 is TGCGCCAGCAGCCTGCGACAGGACCGCCTTGAGCAGTACTTC. Its translation: CASSLRQDRLEQYF.

This clone was seen a single time. This chain links TRBV21-1 with TRBJ2-5; TRBD2 is the table's D call, not checked against the DNA. TRBV21-1 is assigned pseudogene status. The CDR3 covers 17 residues. The CDR3 here is CASSKAERESPRGTQYF. For the CDR3, the DNA is TGTGCCAGCAGCAAAGCGGAGCGGGAGAGTCCAAGAGGGACCCAGTACTTC.

The J gene is TRBJ2-1, the V gene TRBV5-4, with 8 bases that match TRBD1. Per the germline V gene, CDR1 is SGHNT and CDR2 is YYREEE (reference sequence). Unmatched junction bases numbered 11, after V lost 3 bases and J lost 9 bases. CDR3 size: 15 residues. The DNA of the CDR3 is TGTGCCAGCAGCTCCGAAATTGACAGGGGTACTGAGCAGTTCTTC. Protein product: CASSSEIDRGTEQFF.

The CDR3 DNA follows: TGCGCCAGCAGCTTACTTTCTCGGGGGGCACGAACTGAAGCTTTCTTT. Protein sequence: CASSLLSRGARTEAFF. The V gene is TRBV5-1, the J gene TRBJ1-1, with a tentative D call TRBD1 (6 bases). V shed 2 bases and J shed 5 bases, with 19 bases lying between them. This CDR3 has 16 amino acids. Germline V gives CDR1 SGHRS, CDR2 YFSETQ.

This chain uses TRBV7-9 with TRBJ1-6, with D tentatively TRBD1 (6 bases). Germline assignment: CDR1 SEHNR and CDR2 FQNEAQ (reference sequence). Trimming took off 3 bases at V and 10 bases at J, with 13 bases between the two ends. CDR3 size: 14 residues. CDR3 DNA sequence: TGTGCCAGCAGCTTCACAGGGTTCGGATCACCCCTCCACTTT. It specifies CASSFTGFGSPLHF.

This CDR3 is CASSLLSQYEAFF. CDR3 coding DNA: TGTGCCAGCAGCTTATTAAGCCAGTATGAAGCTTTCTTT. The chain is built from TRBV7-2 and TRBJ1-1; D not certain. The CDR3 has 13 amino acids. The germline V and J ends were trimmed by 2 bases and 7 bases, with 11 bases remaining between them. The germline gives CDR1 SGHTA, CDR2 FQGNSA.

The J gene is TRBJ2-7, the V gene TRBV6-5; 7 bases match TRBD1. The CDR3 has 14 amino acids. The J segment lost 2 bases and the V segment lost 5 bases, leaving 6 bases of the junction unmatched. CDR1 is MNHEY and CDR2 is SVGAGI in the germline V gene. The CDR3 bases are TGTGCCAGCAGTCCCCGGGACAGAGCCTACGAGCAGTACTTC. Protein: CASSPRDRAYEQYF.

J is TRBJ2-1 and V is TRBV12-5; 13 nucleotides agree with TRBD2. Germline loops: CDR1 LGHNT, CDR2 FRNRAP. CDR3 size: 16 residues. V gave up 4 bases and J gave up 4 bases; unmatched junction bases: 4. The CDR3 DNA is TGTGCTAGTGGTTCCACTAGCGGGAGGGAATACAATGAGCAGTTCTTC. Residues: CASGSTSGREYNEQFF. Drawing the rest from reference TRBV12-5 and TRBJ2-1, the complete variable domain is DARVTQTPRHKVTEMGQEVTMRCQPILGHNTVFWYRQTMMQGLELLAYFRNRAPLDDSGMPKDRFSAEMPDATLATLKIQPSEPRDSAVYFCASGSTSGREYNEQFFGPGTRLTVL.

The CDR3: CASSLIRASGNTIYF. In nucleotides, the CDR3 is TGTGCCAGCAGCTTAATTCGGGCCTCTGGAAACACCATATATTTT. The chain joins TRBV7-8 to TRBJ1-3; D is undetermined. The CDR3 is 15 amino acids. Germline assignment: CDR1 SGHVS and CDR2 FQNEAQ. Trimming took off 2 bases at V and 0 bases at J, with 8 bases between the two ends.

The rearrangement uses TRBV11-2 and TRBJ2-5, with D uncertain. This CDR3 is built from 12 residues. Germline loops: CDR1 SGHAT, CDR2 FQNNGV. V was trimmed by 5 bases and J by 4 bases, leaving 8 bases between them. CDR3 in amino acids: CASSPLGETQYF. The CDR3 nucleotides are TGTGCCAGCAGCCCCCTTGGAGAGACCCAGTACTTC.

This clone was seen once. V is TRBV5-6 and J is TRBJ2-7; D is uncertain. CDR1 SGHDT and CDR2 YYEEEE come from the germline V gene. Trimming pared 2 bases from V and 2 bases from J, leaving 5 bases between. The CDR3 is 12 amino acids. The CDR3 bases are TGTGCCAGCAGCTTACGGCCCTACGAGCAGTACTTC. Its translation is CASSLRPYEQYF.

This clone has a single count. As DNA, the CDR3 is TGCAGTGCTAGGGGGGGGGCTGAAGCTTTCTTT. Translated: CSARGGAEAFF. The chain is built from TRBV20-1 and TRBJ1-1, with D perhaps TRBD1 (5 bases). Trimming cost V 3 bases and J 6 bases, with 8 bases left between them. This CDR3 is 11 amino acids long. From germline, CDR1 is DFQATT and CDR2 SNEGSKA (reference sequence).

The rearrangement joins TRBV4-1 to TRBJ1-1; D is ambiguous. Germline V gives CDR1 MGHRA, CDR2 YSYEKL. The CDR3 has 17 residues. The V end lost 4 bases, the J end lost 10 bases, and 28 bases lay between the germline ends. The chain's CDR3 is CASSPPGRPVQAEGAFF. CDR3 in DNA: TGCGCCAGCAGCCCTCCCGGCAGGCCAGTTCAGGCGGAGGGAGCTTTCTTT.

The J gene is TRBJ2-7, the V gene TRBV28; TRBD1 matches 7 bases. V trimming: 5 bases; J trimming: 2 bases; junction bases outside the gene matches: 6. Germline assignment: CDR1 MDHEN and CDR2 SYDVKM. The CDR3 runs 14 residues. As DNA, the CDR3 is TGTGCCAGCAGTGCTACAGGGGCCACCTACGAGCAGTACTTC. Translated: CASSATGATYEQYF.

This clone was seen just once. The chain couples TRBV9 to TRBJ2-7; D is possibly TRBD1 (6 bases). Germline V CDR1 and CDR2: SGDLS, YYNGEE. The CDR3 spans 15 residues. With 3 bases removed from V and 1 base from J, the gap between germline ends came to 14 bases. CDR3 nucleotide sequence: TGTGCCAGCAGCGAGGGGACATGGGGATCCTACGAGCAGTACTTC. Residues: CASSEGTWGSYEQYF.

The J gene is TRBJ1-2, the V gene TRBV19; D possibly corresponds to TRBD1 (5 bases). This CDR3 is 12 amino acids long. The V and J ends lost 6 bases and 11 bases respectively, with 16 bases between them. CDR1 LNHDA and CDR2 SQIVND come from the germline V gene (reference sequence). The CDR3 nucleotides read TGTGCCAGTAGCCCGTGGAGGGGCGGGTACACCTTC. This sequence encodes CASSPWRGGYTF.

This rearrangement joins TRBV6-5 to TRBJ2-3; D unclear. The ends were cut back, 2 bases at V and 0 bases at J, with 12 bases in the middle. CDR3 length: 16 residues. Per germline, CDR1 MNHEY and CDR2 SVGAGI. The CDR3 DNA follows: TGTGCCAGCAGTTACGGGCTGGTCGGTAGCACAGATACGCAGTATTTT. Amino acids: CASSYGLVGSTDTQYF.

The chain carries TRBV2 and TRBJ1-5; 9 nucleotides line up with TRBD1. Germline V lookup: CDR1 SNHLY, CDR2 FYNNEI. CDR3 length: 15 residues. V was clipped by 3 bases and J by 5 bases; unmatched bases: 5. The DNA for the CDR3 is TGTGCCAGCAGTGACCCGGGACAGGGTTATCAGCCCCAGCATTTT. Residues: CASSDPGQGYQPQHF.

This rearrangement joins TRBV7-3 to TRBJ2-1; D perhaps matches TRBD2 (5 bases). Trimming took off 1 base at V and 6 bases at J, with 16 bases between the two ends. The CDR3 extends over 16 amino acids. Looked up from germline, CDR1 is SGHTA and CDR2 is FQGTGA. The CDR3 loop is CASSLIRTGKSNEQFF. In DNA, the CDR3 is TGTGCCAGCAGCTTAATTCGAACGGGAAAGTCCAATGAGCAGTTCTTC.

The chain recombines TRBV4-1 with TRBJ2-4; TRBD1 agrees at 11 bases. J gave up 1 base and V 4 bases, and 12 bases lay outside the gene matches. This CDR3 is built from 19 residues. Germline V gives CDR1 MGHRA, CDR2 YSYEKL. The CDR3 region has the DNA TGCGCCAGCAGCCGCCCGGGACAGGGGGGCTGGGGTGCCAAAAACATTCAGTACTTC. This sequence encodes CASSRPGQGGWGAKNIQYF.

The V gene is TRBV18, the J gene TRBJ1-4, with D unresolved. The CDR3 runs 15 residues. V lost 3 bases and J lost 4, with 12 bases in between. In germline, CDR1 is KGHSH, CDR2 LQKENI. The CDR3 loop reads CASSPGSYSNEKLFF. The CDR3 coding sequence is TGTGCCAGCTCACCGGGGTCGTACAGTAATGAAAAACTGTTTTTT.